The 16 T cell receptor beta chains below come from one sample, sequenced in a study of T cell responses to AZD1222 COVID-19 vaccine. Assay: immunoSEQ multiplex PCR; the TCRdb copy retains only in-frame clones and omits some. The sample carries about 140,000 clones, roughly 90% recorded once. The source material was peripheral blood, sampled on day 0 of AZD1222 vaccination. Receptor source: an adult in good health.

The V and J genes are TRBV3-1 (or the pseudogene TRBV3-2) and TRBJ2-3; unclear D gene. This CDR3 comprises 12 residues. Trimming removed 1 base from V and 4 bases from J, with 3 bases in between. In germline, CDR1 is LGHDT, CDR2 YNNKEL (reference sequence). The CDR3 DNA sequence: TGTGCCAGCAGCCAAGGGCCAGATACGCAGTATTTT. This encodes CASSQGPDTQYF.

The gene calls are TRBV4-3 and TRBJ2-4, with D maybe TRBD1 (5 bases). CDR1 and CDR2 from the germline V gene are LGHNA and YSLEER. V lost 0 bases to trimming and J lost 3 bases, with 12 bases between them. There are 16 residues in the CDR3. CDR3: CASSQDLLGDKNIQYF. The CDR3 coding sequence is TGCGCCAGCAGCCAAGATTTGTTAGGGGACAAAAACATTCAGTACTTC.

V gene TRBV11-1 combines with J gene TRBJ2-7, with 8 bases aligning to TRBD1. This CDR3 has 16 residues. Germline CDR1 and CDR2: SGHAT and FQDESV (reference sequence). After removal of 3 bases from V and 5 bases from J, the junction contained 12 bases not matched to a gene. The CDR3 DNA is TGTGCCAGCAGCTTTCAAAGTGGACAGGGAGGCCACGAGCAGTACTTC. Its protein is CASSFQSGQGGHEQYF.

The sample holds one count of this clone. For the CDR3, the DNA is TGTGCCAGCAGTGTCACACAGGGATTCGGTGGCTACACCTTC. Translated: CASSVTQGFGGYTF. V gene TRBV6-4 combines with J gene TRBJ1-2, with D perhaps TRBD1 (6 bases). The V gene lost 4 bases and the J gene lost 7 bases, with 16 bases spanning the gap. The CDR3 runs 14 residues. Germline V lookup: CDR1 MRHNA, CDR2 SNTAGT.

The chain couples TRBV11-2 to TRBJ2-1, with 7 bases aligning to TRBD1. The V gene's germline CDR1 is SGHAT and CDR2 FQNNGV. V was clipped by 3 bases and J by 8 bases; unmatched bases: 7. This CDR3 has 14 amino acids. This chain's CDR3 is CASSFGTVVDEQFF. The CDR3 DNA follows: TGTGCCAGCAGCTTTGGGACAGTGGTCGATGAGCAGTTCTTC. Looking up the rest from reference TRBV11-2 and TRBJ2-1 gives the full variable domain: EAGVAQSPRYKIIEKRQSVAFWCNPISGHATLYWYQQILGQGPKLLIQFQNNGVVDDSQLPKDRFSAERLKGVDSTLKIQPAKLEDSAVYLCASSFGTVVDEQFFGPGTRLTVL.

A single count supports this clone. This chain connects TRBV29-1 to TRBJ2-3; TRBD1 matches 7 bases. The CDR3 length is 12 residues. J gave up 4 bases and V 6 bases, and 4 bases lay outside the gene matches. CDR1 is SQVTM and CDR2 is ANQGSEA in the germline V gene. CDR3 protein: CSVADRADTQYF. The CDR3, as DNA: TGCAGCGTGGCAGACAGGGCAGATACGCAGTATTTT.

The chain uses TRBV6-2 or TRBV6-3 and TRBJ1-5, with 7 bases matching TRBD1. The CDR3 contains 14 residues. Germline V gene data show CDR1 as MNHEY and CDR2 as SVGEGT. Trimming removed 4 bases from V and 3 bases from J; junction bases left unmatched: 3. CDR3 in DNA: TGTGCCAGCAGTTCCGACAGGGCCAATCAGCCCCAGCATTTT. Amino acids: CASSSDRANQPQHF.

V is TRBV2 and J is TRBJ2-2; D not certain. The CDR3 has 14 residues. Trimming removed 3 bases at V and 1 base at J, with 6 bases between. Germline V gene sequence: CDR1 SNHLY, CDR2 FYNNEI. This CDR3 reads CASSEVRNTGELFF. The CDR3 DNA sequence: TGTGCCAGCAGTGAGGTCAGGAACACCGGGGAGCTGTTTTTT.

The gene calls are TRBV2 and TRBJ1-5; D is perhaps TRBD1 (5 bases). This CDR3 is 15 amino acids long. V lost 6 bases, J lost 2 bases, and 14 bases lay in between. Germline CDR1 reads SNHLY; CDR2 reads FYNNEI. The CDR3 protein is CASSQSGGGNQPQHF. The CDR3, as DNA: TGTGCCAGCAGCCAAAGTGGGGGAGGCAATCAGCCCCAGCATTTT. Together with reference TRBV2 and TRBJ1-5, the CDR3 gives the full variable domain: EPEVTQTPSHQVTQMGQEVILRCVPISNHLYFYWYRQILGQKVEFLVSFYNNEISEKSEIFDDQFSVERPDGSNFTLKIRSTKLEDSAMYFCASSQSGGGNQPQHFGDGTRLSIL.

The chain has TRBV5-8 and TRBJ1-1; D gene uncertain. CDR1 and CDR2 (germline): SGHTS, YDEGEE. V lost 4 bases and J lost 0, with 19 bases in between. This CDR3 has 17 amino acids. The CDR3 loop reads CASSIWVGSHLNTEAFF. CDR3 DNA: TGTGCCAGCAGCATTTGGGTGGGGTCCCATTTGAACACTGAAGCTTTCTTT. Combining the CDR3 with reference TRBV5-8 and TRBJ1-1 gives the whole variable domain EAGVTQSPTHLIKTRGQQATLRCSPISGHTSVYWYQQALGLGLQFLLWYDEGEERNRGNFPPRFSGRQFPNYSSELNVNALELEDSALYLCASSIWVGSHLNTEAFFGQGTRLTVV.

DNA for the CDR3: TGTGCCAGCAGCGTGGGCAGGGTGAACACTGAAGCTTTCTTT. It encodes CASSVGRVNTEAFF. The V and J genes are TRBV9 and TRBJ1-1, with D tentatively TRBD1 (5 bases). CDR3 length: 14 amino acids. CDR1 and CDR2 from the germline V gene are SGDLS and YYNGEE. The V gene lost 2 bases and the J gene lost 0 bases, with 8 bases spanning the gap.

The chain carries TRBV6-7 and TRBJ2-6, with 7 nucleotides matching TRBD1. TRBV6-7 is annotated as an ORF whose role is uncertain. There are 17 residues in the CDR3. With 7 bases clipped from V and 3 bases from J, the junction kept 12 bases outside the gene matches. As DNA, the CDR3 is TGTGCCAGCACCGCTGGGACAGAACTTAGTGGGGCCAACGTCCTGACTTTC. This translates into CASTAGTELSGANVLTF.

This clone has a handful of counts. V usage is TRBV18 and J usage is TRBJ2-4; D is undetermined. CDR3 length equals 16 residues. V was pared by 3 bases and J by 0 bases, with 12 bases between. CDR1 and CDR2 from the germline V gene are KGHSH and LQKENI. The chain's CDR3 is CASSPDEGVAKNIQYF. DNA of the CDR3: TGTGCCAGCTCACCCGACGAAGGAGTAGCCAAAAACATTCAGTACTTC.

DNA of the CDR3: TGTGCCAGCAGTGACTTGGGCGGGAGAGGCAATGAGCAGTTCTTC. Its protein is CASSDLGGRGNEQFF. The rearrangement uses TRBV6-4 and TRBJ2-1, with 7 bases fitting TRBD2. The germline gives CDR1 MRHNA, CDR2 SNTAGT. This CDR3 contains 15 residues. The J segment lost 6 bases and the V segment lost 1 base, leaving 6 bases of the junction unmatched.

The V gene is TRBV7-2, the J gene TRBJ2-5; tentatively, D is TRBD1 or TRBD2 (5 bases each). CDR3 length equals 17 residues. CDR1 is SGHTA, CDR2 FQGNSA, per germline. Trimming cost V 1 base and J 2 bases, with 17 bases left between them. CDR3 region: CASSLGSPGPKQETQYF. The CDR3 DNA is TGTGCCAGCAGCTTAGGGAGTCCGGGACCGAAACAAGAGACCCAGTACTTC.

This CDR3 is CASSLETGTYGYTF. As DNA, the CDR3 is TGTGCCAGCAGCTTAGAAACAGGGACCTATGGCTACACCTTC. The gene calls are TRBV7-9 and TRBJ1-2; perhaps TRBD1 as D (6 bases). Per germline, CDR1 SEHNR and CDR2 FQNEAQ (reference sequence). The CDR3 runs to 14 residues. V was cut by 1 base and J by 4 bases, with 10 bases left in between.